What follows are 21 T cell receptor beta chains derived from one specimen sequenced in a study of blood T cell repertoires in COVID-19. The method was immunoSEQ multiplex PCR; TCRdb's version includes in-frame clones alone and lacks a portion of them. The profile shows 200,000 or so clones, roughly four fifths of them singletons. Sample: peripheral blood. The source of these receptors is a human donor with acute or convalescent COVID-19. The donor label of this sample is uncertain.

The rearrangement joins TRBV28 to TRBJ1-3; weak D call: TRBD1 (5 bases). CDR3 length equals 14 residues. The germline V gene encodes CDR1 MDHEN and CDR2 SYDVKM. The ends were cut back, 0 bases at V and 4 bases at J, with 7 bases in the middle. The CDR3 loop reads CASSLWDTGNTIYF. DNA for the CDR3: TGTGCCAGCAGTTTATGGGACACAGGAAACACCATATATTTT. The full variable domain, completed using reference TRBV28 and TRBJ1-3, is DVKVTQSSRYLVKRTGEKVFLECVQDMDHENMFWYRQDPGLGLRLIYFSYDVKMKEKGDIPEGYSVSREKKERFSLILESASTNQTSMYLCASSLWDTGNTIYFGEGSWLTVV.

The V gene is TRBV29-1, the J gene TRBJ1-4, with D unresolved. The V gene lost 7 bases and the J gene lost 0 bases, with 6 bases spanning the gap. Germline V gene data show CDR1 as SQVTM and CDR2 as ANQGSEA. The CDR3 loop spans 12 amino acids. CDR3 loop: CSAAATNEKLFF. The CDR3 DNA is TGCAGCGCTGCGGCAACTAATGAAAAACTGTTTTTT.

This rearrangement joins TRBV7-9 to TRBJ1-1; D ambiguous. Germline V CDR1 and CDR2: SEHNR, FQNEAQ (reference sequence). There are 13 residues in the CDR3. V gave up 1 base and J gave up 1 base, with 4 bases separating them. The CDR3 nucleotides are TGTGCCAGCAGCTTAGGTCAGAACACTGAAGCTTTCTTT. Encoded protein: CASSLGQNTEAFF.

This clone has just a few counts. The sample holds other DNA sequences that translate to the same CDR3. V is TRBV6-5 and J is TRBJ2-1; D unclear. Germline V lookup: CDR1 MNHEY, CDR2 SVGAGI. The CDR3 runs to 11 residues. V gave up 3 bases and J gave up 10 bases, with 7 bases separating them. The CDR3 DNA is TGTGCCAGCAGTTATCTTCGGGAGCAGTTCTTC. The encoded protein is CASSYLREQFF.

The V gene is TRBV27, the J gene TRBJ1-2, with D possibly being TRBD1 (5 bases). In germline, CDR1 is MNHEY, CDR2 SMNVEV (reference sequence). The V gene lost 2 bases and the J gene lost 1 base, with 11 bases spanning the gap. The length of the CDR3 is 15 residues. The chain's CDR3 is CASSLGASYNYGYTF. For the CDR3, the DNA is TGTGCCAGCAGTTTAGGGGCGTCATATAACTATGGCTACACCTTC.

The chain has TRBV7-9 and TRBJ1-2, with D perhaps TRBD1 (6 bases). The CDR3 extends over 13 amino acids. Germline CDR1 SEHNR, CDR2 FQNEAQ (reference sequence). V dropped 4 bases and J dropped 8 bases, with 14 bases sitting between them. The CDR3: CASSSTGFTGYTF. Here the CDR3 DNA reads TGTGCCAGCAGCTCAACAGGGTTCACAGGCTACACCTTC.

This sequence joins TRBV12-3 or TRBV12-4 and TRBJ1-1; D gene unclear. The CDR3 totals 13 residues. Deletions cut 0 bases from V and 1 base from J, with 3 bases between. CDR3 nucleotides: TGTGCCAGCAGTTTAGCCAGGAACACTGAAGCTTTCTTT. Protein sequence: CASSLARNTEAFF.

V gene TRBV28 combines with J gene TRBJ2-2; TRBD2 agrees at 8 bases. Per germline, CDR1 MDHEN and CDR2 SYDVKM. V trimming: 7 bases; J trimming: 5 bases; junction bases outside the gene matches: 15. This CDR3 region has 17 residues. The chain's CDR3 is CASIRMFGTRGTGELFF. Here the CDR3 DNA reads TGTGCCAGCATCCGGATGTTCGGGACTAGGGGAACCGGGGAGCTGTTTTTT.

The V call is TRBV24-1, the J call TRBJ2-1, with TRBD1 as a possible D gene (6 bases). CDR1 and CDR2 (germline): KGHDR, SFDVKD. The CDR3 sequence is 13 residues long. The V end was cut by 5 bases, the J end by 9 bases, with 13 bases between. The CDR3: CATSGDNLGEQFF. The CDR3 DNA reads as TGTGCCACCAGTGGGGACAATCTAGGTGAGCAGTTCTTC.

This chain uses TRBV7-2 with TRBJ1-6; the D is unclear. Looked up from germline, CDR1 is SGHTA and CDR2 is FQGNSA. The CDR3 loop spans 16 amino acids. V gave up 3 bases and J gave up 0 bases, with 9 bases separating them. The CDR3 protein is CASSLDSSSYNSPLHF. The CDR3 DNA is TGTGCCAGCAGCTTGGACTCAAGCTCCTATAATTCACCCCTCCACTTT.

The genes are TRBV14 and TRBJ1-4; TRBD1 might be the D (6 bases). Trimming pared 4 bases from V and 8 bases from J, leaving 20 bases between. The CDR3 loop spans 16 amino acids. The V gene's germline CDR1 is SGHDN and CDR2 FVKESK. CDR3 sequence reads: CASSLRRAAQGEKLFF. Written as DNA, the CDR3 is TGTGCCAGCAGCCTAAGAAGGGCCGCCCAGGGGGAAAAACTGTTTTTT.

The chain recombines TRBV4-1 with TRBJ1-1, with TRBD1 identical over 8 bases. CDR3 length: 18 amino acids. Per germline, CDR1 MGHRA and CDR2 YSYEKL. Trimming removed 0 bases from V and 1 base from J; junction bases left unmatched: 10. CDR3 region: CASSQDGIRTGTNTEAFF. The CDR3 DNA follows: TGCGCCAGCAGCCAAGATGGAATCAGGACAGGGACGAACACTGAAGCTTTCTTT.

The chain recombines TRBV19 with TRBJ2-1, with D possibly being TRBD2 (5 bases). The ends were cut back, 3 bases at V and 3 bases at J, with 12 bases in the middle. Germline V gene lookup returns CDR1 LNHDA and CDR2 SQIVND (reference sequence). The CDR3 runs 15 residues. The CDR3 protein is CASSIKLGLYNEQFF. DNA of the CDR3: TGTGCCAGTAGTATCAAACTAGGGCTCTACAATGAGCAGTTCTTC.

This chain joins TRBV5-1 and TRBJ2-1; the match to TRBD2 covers 11 bases. Trimming at V came to 1 base and at J to 9 bases, leaving 6 bases not matched to a gene. The CDR3 is made up of 15 amino acids. Germline loops: CDR1 SGHRS, CDR2 YFSETQ. The CDR3 bases are TGCGCCAGCAGCTTGACTAGCGGGGGCTTTAGTGAGCAGTTCTTC. As protein: CASSLTSGGFSEQFF.

The V call is TRBV4-2, the J call TRBJ1-1; 9 bases are shared with TRBD1. The trim removed 0 bases at V and 5 bases at J, leaving 10 bases unmatched. The CDR3 loop spans 17 amino acids. Germline V gene sequence: CDR1 LGHNA, CDR2 YNFKEQ. CDR3 coding DNA: TGTGCCAGCAGCCAAGATGCAAACAGGGGGCCAGGGACTGAAGCTTTCTTT. Its translation is CASSQDANRGPGTEAFF.

V usage is TRBV19 and J usage is TRBJ1-5, with 7 positions matching TRBD1. Germline-derived CDR1 and CDR2 are LNHDA and SQIVND (reference sequence). The J segment lost 1 base and the V segment lost 5 bases, leaving 11 bases of the junction unmatched. This CDR3 comprises 17 residues. CDR3 amino acids: CASSPSTGIGSNQPQHF. As DNA, the CDR3 is TGTGCCAGTAGTCCCTCGACAGGGATTGGGAGCAATCAGCCCCAGCATTTT.

This chain links TRBV7-3 with TRBJ1-2, with D possibly being TRBD1 (6 bases). Germline loops: CDR1 SGHTA, CDR2 FQGTGA. This CDR3 contains 15 residues. Trimming pared 5 bases from V and 4 bases from J, leaving 17 bases between. CDR3 nucleotide sequence: TGTGCCAGCAGCGCGGACAGCGGATCACCCTATGGCTACACCTTC. It is translated as CASSADSGSPYGYTF.

This chain uses TRBV6-1 with TRBJ2-2; D may be TRBD2 (6 bases). The CDR3 length is 16 residues. CDR1 is MNHNS and CDR2 is SASEGT in the germline V gene. The V end lost 4 bases, the J end lost 0 bases, and 12 bases lay between the germline ends. CDR3 DNA: TGTGCCAGCAGTGGGAGGGTCTCTTCGAACACCGGGGAGCTGTTTTTT. Translated: CASSGRVSSNTGELFF.

About this clone itself: Other DNA sequences in this sample translate to the same CDR3. V is TRBV5-8 and J is TRBJ1-1; perhaps TRBD1 as D (5 bases). V lost 4 bases and J 1 base, leaving 8 bases between the germline ends. CDR1 SGHTS and CDR2 YDEGEE come from the germline V gene. The CDR3 runs 13 residues. CDR3 coding DNA: TGTGCCAGCAGCCTAAGGGGGAACACTGAAGCTTTCTTT. This encodes CASSLRGNTEAFF.

CDR3 sequence: CSVVYSGSRAYEQYF. The CDR3 nucleotides are TGCAGCGTTGTGTATAGCGGGAGTCGCGCCTACGAGCAGTACTTC. The chain is built from TRBV29-1 and TRBJ2-7, with 9 bases lining up with TRBD2. The germline gives CDR1 SQVTM, CDR2 ANQGSEA. After removal of 4 bases from V and 2 bases from J, the junction contained 9 bases not matched to a gene. This CDR3 has 15 amino acids.

The rearrangement joins TRBV7-8 to TRBJ1-1; D perhaps matches TRBD1 (6 bases). Looked up from germline, CDR1 is SGHVS and CDR2 is FQNEAQ. V was cut by 1 base and J by 6 bases, with 15 bases left in between. The CDR3 contains 15 residues. The CDR3 spells CASSLDPGAGAEAFF. The CDR3 DNA reads TGTGCCAGCAGCTTAGACCCGGGGGCGGGGGCTGAAGCTTTCTTT.